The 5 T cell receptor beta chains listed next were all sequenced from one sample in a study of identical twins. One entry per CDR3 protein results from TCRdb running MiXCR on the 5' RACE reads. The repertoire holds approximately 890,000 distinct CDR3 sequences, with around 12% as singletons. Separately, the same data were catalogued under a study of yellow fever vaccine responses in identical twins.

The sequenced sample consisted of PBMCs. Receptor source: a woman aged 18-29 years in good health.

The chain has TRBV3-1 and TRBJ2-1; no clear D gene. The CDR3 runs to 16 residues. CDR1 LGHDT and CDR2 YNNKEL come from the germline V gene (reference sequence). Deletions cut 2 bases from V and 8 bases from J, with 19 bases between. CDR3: CASSQIGSLGSHEQFF. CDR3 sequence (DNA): TGTGCCAGCAGCCAAATAGGGTCATTGGGGTCTCATGAGCAGTTCTTC.

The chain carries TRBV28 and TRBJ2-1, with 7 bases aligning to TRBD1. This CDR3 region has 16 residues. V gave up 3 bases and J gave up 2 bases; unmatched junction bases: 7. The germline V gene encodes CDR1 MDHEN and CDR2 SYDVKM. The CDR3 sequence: CASSFRRQGPYNEQFF. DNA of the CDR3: TGTGCCAGCAGTTTTCGTCGACAGGGACCCTACAATGAGCAGTTCTTC.

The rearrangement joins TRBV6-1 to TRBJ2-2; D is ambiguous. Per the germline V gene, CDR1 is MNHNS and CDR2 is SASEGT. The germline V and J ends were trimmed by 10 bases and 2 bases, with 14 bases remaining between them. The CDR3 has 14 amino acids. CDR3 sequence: CATNLPRNTGELFF. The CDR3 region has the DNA TGTGCCACCAATCTCCCGCGTAACACCGGGGAGCTGTTTTTT.

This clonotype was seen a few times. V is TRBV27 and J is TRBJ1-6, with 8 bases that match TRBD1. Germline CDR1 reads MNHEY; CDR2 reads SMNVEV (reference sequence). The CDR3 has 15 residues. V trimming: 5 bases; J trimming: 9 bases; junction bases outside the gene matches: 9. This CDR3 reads CASSPRADRVSPLHF. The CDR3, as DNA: TGTGCCAGCAGTCCGCGGGCGGACAGGGTTTCACCCCTCCACTTT.

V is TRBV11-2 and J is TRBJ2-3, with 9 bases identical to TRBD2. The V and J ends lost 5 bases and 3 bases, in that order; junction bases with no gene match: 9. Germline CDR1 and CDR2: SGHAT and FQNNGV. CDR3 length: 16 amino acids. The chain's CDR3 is CASSPEAAGGTDTQYF. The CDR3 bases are TGTGCCAGCAGCCCCGAGGCGGCGGGAGGGACAGATACGCAGTATTTT.